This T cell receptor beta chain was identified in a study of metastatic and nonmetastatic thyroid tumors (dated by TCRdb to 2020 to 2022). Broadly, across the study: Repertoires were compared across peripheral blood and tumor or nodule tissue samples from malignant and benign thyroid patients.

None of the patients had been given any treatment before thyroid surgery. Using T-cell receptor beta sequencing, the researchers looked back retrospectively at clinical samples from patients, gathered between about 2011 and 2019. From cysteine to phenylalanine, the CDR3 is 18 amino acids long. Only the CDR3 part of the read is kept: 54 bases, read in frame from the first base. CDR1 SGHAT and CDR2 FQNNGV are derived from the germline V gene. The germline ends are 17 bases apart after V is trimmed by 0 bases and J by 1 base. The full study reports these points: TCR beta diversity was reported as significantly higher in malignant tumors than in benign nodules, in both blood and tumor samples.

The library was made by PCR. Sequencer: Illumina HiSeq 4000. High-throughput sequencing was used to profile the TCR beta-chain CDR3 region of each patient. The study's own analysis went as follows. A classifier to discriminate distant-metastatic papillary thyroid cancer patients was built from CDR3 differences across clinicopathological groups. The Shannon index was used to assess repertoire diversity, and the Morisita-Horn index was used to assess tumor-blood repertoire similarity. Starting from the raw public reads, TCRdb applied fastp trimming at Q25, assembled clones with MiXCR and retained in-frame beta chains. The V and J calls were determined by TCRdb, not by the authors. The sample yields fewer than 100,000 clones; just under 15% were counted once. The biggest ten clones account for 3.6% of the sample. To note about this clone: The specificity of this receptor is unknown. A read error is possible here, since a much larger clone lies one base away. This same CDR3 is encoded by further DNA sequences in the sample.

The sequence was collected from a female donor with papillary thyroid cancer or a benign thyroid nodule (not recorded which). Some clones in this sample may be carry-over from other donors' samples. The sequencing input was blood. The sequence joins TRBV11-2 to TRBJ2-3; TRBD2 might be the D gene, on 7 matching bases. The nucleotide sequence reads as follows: TGTGCCAGCAGCTTAGATTATGGTGGGGGGGCTGGCACAGATACGCAGTATTTT. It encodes CASSLDYGGGAGTDTQYF.